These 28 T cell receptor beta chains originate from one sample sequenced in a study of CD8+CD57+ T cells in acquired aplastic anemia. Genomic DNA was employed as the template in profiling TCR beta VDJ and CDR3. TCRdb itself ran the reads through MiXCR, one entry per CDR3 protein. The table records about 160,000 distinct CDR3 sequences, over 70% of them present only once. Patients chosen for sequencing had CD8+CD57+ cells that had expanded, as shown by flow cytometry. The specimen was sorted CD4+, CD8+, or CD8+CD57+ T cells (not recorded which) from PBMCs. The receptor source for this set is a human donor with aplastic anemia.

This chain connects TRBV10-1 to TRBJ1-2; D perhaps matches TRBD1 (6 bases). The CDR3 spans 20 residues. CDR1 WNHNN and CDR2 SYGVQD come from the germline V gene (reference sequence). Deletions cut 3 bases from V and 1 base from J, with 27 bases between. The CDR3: CASSDGVRGGQGIGNYGYTF. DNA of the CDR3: TGCGCCAGCAGTGATGGGGTTAGGGGGGGGCAGGGTATAGGTAACTATGGCTACACCTTC.

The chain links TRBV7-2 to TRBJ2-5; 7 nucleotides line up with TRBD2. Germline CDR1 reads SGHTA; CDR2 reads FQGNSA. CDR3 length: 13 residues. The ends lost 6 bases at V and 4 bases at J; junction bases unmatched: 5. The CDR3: CASRGASGETQYF. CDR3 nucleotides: TGTGCCAGCAGGGGAGCTAGCGGAGAGACCCAGTACTTC.

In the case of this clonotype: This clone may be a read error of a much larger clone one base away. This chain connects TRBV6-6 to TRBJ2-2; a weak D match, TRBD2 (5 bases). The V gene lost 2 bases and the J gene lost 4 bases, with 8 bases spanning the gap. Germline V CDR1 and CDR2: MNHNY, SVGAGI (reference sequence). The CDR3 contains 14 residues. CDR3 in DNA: TGTGCCAGCAGTTACCCCGGGGTCACCGGGGAGCTGTTTTTT. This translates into CASSYPGVTGELFF.

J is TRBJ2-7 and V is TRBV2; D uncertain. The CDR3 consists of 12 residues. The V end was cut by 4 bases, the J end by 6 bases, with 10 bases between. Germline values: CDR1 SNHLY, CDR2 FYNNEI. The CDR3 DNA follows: TGTGCCAGCAGTGTGTCAGGTCTCGAGCAGTACTTC. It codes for CASSVSGLEQYF. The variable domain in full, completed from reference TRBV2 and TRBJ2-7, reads EPEVTQTPSHQVTQMGQEVILRCVPISNHLYFYWYRQILGQKVEFLVSFYNNEISEKSEIFDDQFSVERPDGSNFTLKIRSTKLEDSAMYFCASSVSGLEQYFGPGTRLTVT.

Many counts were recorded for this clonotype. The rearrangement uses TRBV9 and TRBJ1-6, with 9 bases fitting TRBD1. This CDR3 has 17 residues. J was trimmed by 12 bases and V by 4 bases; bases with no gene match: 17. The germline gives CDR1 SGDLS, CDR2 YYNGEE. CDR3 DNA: TGTGCCAGCAGCACTGTCGGGGACAGGGCCAGAGGCGTACCCCTCCACTTT. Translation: CASSTVGDRARGVPLHF.

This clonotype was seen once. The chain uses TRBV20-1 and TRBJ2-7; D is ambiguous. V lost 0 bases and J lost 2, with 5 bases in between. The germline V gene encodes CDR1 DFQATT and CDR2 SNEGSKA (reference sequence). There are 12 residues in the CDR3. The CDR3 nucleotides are TGCAGTGCTAGAGAGATGCCCTACGAGCAGTACTTC. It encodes CSAREMPYEQYF.

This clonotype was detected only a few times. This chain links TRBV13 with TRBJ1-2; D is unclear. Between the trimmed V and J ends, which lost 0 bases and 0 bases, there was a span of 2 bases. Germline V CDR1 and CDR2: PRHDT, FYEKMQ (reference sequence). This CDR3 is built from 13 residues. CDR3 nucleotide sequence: TGTGCCAGCAGCTTAGGGTCTAACTATGGCTACACCTTC. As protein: CASSLGSNYGYTF.

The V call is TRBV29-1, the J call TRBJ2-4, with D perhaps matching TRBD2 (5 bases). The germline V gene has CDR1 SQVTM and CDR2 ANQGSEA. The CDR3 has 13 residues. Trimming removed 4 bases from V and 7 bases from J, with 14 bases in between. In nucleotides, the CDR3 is TGCAGCGTTGTTTGGGTTTCGGGGAACATTCAGTACTTC. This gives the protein CSVVWVSGNIQYF.

The CDR3 spells CATSLGQGTGQPQHF. In DNA, the CDR3 is TGTGCCACCTCCCTGGGACAGGGGACGGGTCAGCCCCAGCATTTT. This chain connects TRBV19 to TRBJ1-5, with 10 positions matching TRBD1. Trimming at V came to 10 bases and at J to 6 bases, leaving 12 bases not matched to a gene. Germline CDR1 LNHDA, CDR2 SQIVND (reference sequence). The CDR3 is 15 residues long. The entire variable domain, with the rest obtained from reference TRBV19 and TRBJ1-5, is as follows: DGGITQSPKYLFRKEGQNVTLSCEQNLNHDAMYWYRQDPGQGLRLIYYSQIVNDFQKGDIAEGYSVSREKKESFPLTVTSAQKNPTAFYLCATSLGQGTGQPQHFGDGTRLSIL.

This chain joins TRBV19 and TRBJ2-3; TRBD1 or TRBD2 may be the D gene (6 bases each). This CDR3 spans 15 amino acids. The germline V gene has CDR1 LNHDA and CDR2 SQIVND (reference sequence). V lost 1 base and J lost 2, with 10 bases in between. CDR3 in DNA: TGTGCCAGTAGTATAGTCGGGGGCCACACAGATACGCAGTATTTT. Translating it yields CASSIVGGHTDTQYF.

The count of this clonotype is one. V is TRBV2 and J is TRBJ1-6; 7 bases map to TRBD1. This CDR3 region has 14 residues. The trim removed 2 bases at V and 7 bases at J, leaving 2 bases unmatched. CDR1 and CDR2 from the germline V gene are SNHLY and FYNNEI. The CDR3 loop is CASSEQGVNSPLHF. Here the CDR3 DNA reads TGTGCCAGCAGTGAACAGGGGGTGAATTCACCCCTCCACTTT.

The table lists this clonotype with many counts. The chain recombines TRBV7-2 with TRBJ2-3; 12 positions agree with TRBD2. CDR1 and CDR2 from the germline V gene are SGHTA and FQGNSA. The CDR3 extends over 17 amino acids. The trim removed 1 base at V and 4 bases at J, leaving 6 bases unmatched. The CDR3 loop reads CASSLGLAGGPPDTQYF. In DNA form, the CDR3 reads TGTGCCAGCAGCTTAGGGCTAGCGGGGGGGCCCCCAGATACGCAGTATTTT.

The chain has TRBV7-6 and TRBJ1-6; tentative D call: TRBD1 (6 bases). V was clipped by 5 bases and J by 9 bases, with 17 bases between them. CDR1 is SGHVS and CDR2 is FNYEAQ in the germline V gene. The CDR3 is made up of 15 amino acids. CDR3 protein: CASSGIQGRSSPLHF. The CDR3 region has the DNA TGTGCCAGCAGCGGGATTCAGGGGAGAAGTTCACCCCTCCACTTT.

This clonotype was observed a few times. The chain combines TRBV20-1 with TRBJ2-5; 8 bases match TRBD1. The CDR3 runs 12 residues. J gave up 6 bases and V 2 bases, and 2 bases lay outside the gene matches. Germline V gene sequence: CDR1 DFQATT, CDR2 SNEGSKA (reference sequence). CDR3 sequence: CSARRQGQTQYF. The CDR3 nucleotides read TGCAGTGCTAGAAGACAGGGGCAGACCCAGTACTTC.

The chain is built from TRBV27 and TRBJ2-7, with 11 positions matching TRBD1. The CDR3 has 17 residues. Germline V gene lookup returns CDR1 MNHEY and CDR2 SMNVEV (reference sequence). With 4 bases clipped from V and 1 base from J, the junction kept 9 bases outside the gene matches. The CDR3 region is CASSWTDRGLISYEQYF. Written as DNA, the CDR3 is TGTGCCAGCAGTTGGACGGACAGGGGGCTTATTTCCTACGAGCAGTACTTC.

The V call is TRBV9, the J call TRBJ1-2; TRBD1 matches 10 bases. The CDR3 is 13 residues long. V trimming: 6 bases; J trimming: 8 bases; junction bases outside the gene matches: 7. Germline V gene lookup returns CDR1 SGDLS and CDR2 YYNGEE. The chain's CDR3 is CASTYGTGEGYTF. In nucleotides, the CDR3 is TGTGCCAGCACTTACGGGACAGGGGAGGGCTACACCTTC.

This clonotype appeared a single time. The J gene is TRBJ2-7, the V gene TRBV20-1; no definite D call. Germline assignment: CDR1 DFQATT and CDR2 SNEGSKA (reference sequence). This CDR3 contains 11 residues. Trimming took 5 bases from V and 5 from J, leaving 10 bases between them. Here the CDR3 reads CSAQTHNEQYF. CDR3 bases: TGCAGTGCTCAGACTCACAACGAGCAGTACTTC.

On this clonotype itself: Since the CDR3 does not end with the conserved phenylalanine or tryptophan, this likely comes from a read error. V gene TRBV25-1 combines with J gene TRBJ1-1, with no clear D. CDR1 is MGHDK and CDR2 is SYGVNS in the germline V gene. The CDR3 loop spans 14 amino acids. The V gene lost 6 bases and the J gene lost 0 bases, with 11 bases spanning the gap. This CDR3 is CASSPTRMNTEAFS. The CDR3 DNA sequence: TGTGCCAGCAGCCCGACACGGATGAACACTGAAGCTTTCTCT.

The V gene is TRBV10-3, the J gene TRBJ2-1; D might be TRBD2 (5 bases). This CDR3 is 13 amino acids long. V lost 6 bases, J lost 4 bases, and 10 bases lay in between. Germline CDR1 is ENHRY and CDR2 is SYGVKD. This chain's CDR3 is CAISHSGYNEQFF. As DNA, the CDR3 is TGTGCCATCAGCCACAGCGGTTACAATGAGCAGTTCTTC.

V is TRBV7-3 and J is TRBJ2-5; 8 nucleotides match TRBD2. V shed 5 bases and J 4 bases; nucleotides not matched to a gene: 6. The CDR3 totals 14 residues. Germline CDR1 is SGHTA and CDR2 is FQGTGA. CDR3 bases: TGTGCCAGCAGCGCGACGGGGGGGGCAGAGACCCAGTACTTC. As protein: CASSATGGAETQYF. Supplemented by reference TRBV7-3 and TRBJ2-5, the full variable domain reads GAGVSQTPSNKVTEKGKYVELRCDPISGHTALYWYRQSLGQGPEFLIYFQGTGAADDSGLPNDRFFAVRPEGSVSTLKIQRTERGDSAVYLCASSATGGAETQYFGPGTRLLVL.

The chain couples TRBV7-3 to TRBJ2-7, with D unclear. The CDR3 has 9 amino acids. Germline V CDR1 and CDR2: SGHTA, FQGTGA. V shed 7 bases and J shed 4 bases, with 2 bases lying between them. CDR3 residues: CASTYEQYF. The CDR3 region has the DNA TGTGCCAGCACTTACGAGCAGTACTTC. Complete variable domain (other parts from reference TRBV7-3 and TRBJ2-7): GAGVSQTPSNKVTEKGKYVELRCDPISGHTALYWYRQSLGQGPEFLIYFQGTGAADDSGLPNDRFFAVRPEGSVSTLKIQRTERGDSAVYLCASTYEQYFGPGTRLTVT.

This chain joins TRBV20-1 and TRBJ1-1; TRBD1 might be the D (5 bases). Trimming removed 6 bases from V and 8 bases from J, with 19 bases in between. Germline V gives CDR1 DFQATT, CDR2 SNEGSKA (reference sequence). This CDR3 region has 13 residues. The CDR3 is CSAEGTAVEEAFF. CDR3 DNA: TGCAGTGCGGAAGGGACCGCTGTAGAGGAAGCTTTCTTT.

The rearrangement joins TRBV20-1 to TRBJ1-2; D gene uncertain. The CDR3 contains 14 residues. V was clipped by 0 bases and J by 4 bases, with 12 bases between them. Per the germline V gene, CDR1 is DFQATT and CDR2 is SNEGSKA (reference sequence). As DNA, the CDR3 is TGCAGTGCTAGAGATCTACGGCAGCTCTATGGCTACACCTTC. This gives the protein CSARDLRQLYGYTF.

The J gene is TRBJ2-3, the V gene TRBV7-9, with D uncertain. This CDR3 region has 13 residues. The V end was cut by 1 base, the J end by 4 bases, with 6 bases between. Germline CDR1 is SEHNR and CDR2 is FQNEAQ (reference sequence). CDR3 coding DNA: TGTGCCAGCAGCTTAGAGGGTTCAGATACGCAGTATTTT. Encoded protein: CASSLEGSDTQYF. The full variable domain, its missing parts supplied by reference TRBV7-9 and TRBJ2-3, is DTGVSQNPRHKITKRGQNVTFRCDPISEHNRLYWYRQTLGQGPEFLTYFQNEAQLEKSRLLSDRFSAERPKGSFSTLEIQRTEQGDSAMYLCASSLEGSDTQYFGPGTRLTVL.

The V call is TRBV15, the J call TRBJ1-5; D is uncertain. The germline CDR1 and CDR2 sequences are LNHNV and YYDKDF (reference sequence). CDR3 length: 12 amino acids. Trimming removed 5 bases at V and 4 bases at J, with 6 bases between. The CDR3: CATSSSNQPQHF. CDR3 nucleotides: TGTGCCACCAGCTCCTCAAATCAGCCCCAGCATTTT.

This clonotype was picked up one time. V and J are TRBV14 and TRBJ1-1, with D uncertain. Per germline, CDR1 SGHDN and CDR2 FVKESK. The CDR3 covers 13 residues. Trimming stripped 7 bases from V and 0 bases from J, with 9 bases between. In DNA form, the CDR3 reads TGTGCCAGCAACGACCAACTGAACACTGAAGCTTTCTTT. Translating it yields CASNDQLNTEAFF.

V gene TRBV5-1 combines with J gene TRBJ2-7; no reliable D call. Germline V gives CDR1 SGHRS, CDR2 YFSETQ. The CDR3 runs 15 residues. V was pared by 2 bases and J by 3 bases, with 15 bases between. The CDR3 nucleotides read TGCGCCAGCAGCTTAGTAGGCGATGGTAGCTACGAGCAGTACTTC. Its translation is CASSLVGDGSYEQYF.

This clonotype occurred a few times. Here the CDR3 DNA reads TGTGCCACCAGTGATCGGGGATATTCAAATGAAAAACTGTTTTTT. Translating it yields CATSDRGYSNEKLFF. The chain carries TRBV24-1 and TRBJ1-4; no definite D call. This CDR3 has 15 amino acids. V was pared by 3 bases and J by 5 bases, with 12 bases between. Germline V gene data show CDR1 as KGHDR and CDR2 as SFDVKD.